The clone carrying this T cell receptor (beta chain) was recorded many times. Its antigen is undetermined. Staff drew about 10 milliliters of peripheral blood from each donor. They isolated at least 7 million PBMCs from each sample. Using a J-beta primer mix together with a sample-barcoded 5' primer, a second PCR was run for roughly 6 to 12 cycles. TCRdb used MiXCR to reprocess the 5' RACE reads, holding one entry per CDR3 protein. The table records approximately 810,000 distinct CDR3 sequences, 25% to 30% of them present only once. This sample was included in a study of blood T cells in healthy people across ages. Study-wide findings and caveats: Per million T cells, the diversity of TCR beta decreased roughly linearly as age advanced.

From germline, CDR1 is MNHEY and CDR2 SVGEGT. V shed 6 bases and J shed 8 bases, with 12 bases lying between them. CDR3 size: 12 residues. V gene TRBV6-2 or TRBV6-3 combines with J gene TRBJ2-3, with D possibly TRBD2 on 5 matching bases. The clonotype originates from a woman over 75 in good health. The specimen was blood. The CDR3, as DNA: TGTGCCAGCAGAAAACTAGTAACTACGCAGTATTTT. Translating gives CASRKLVTTQYF.